Following are 23 T cell receptor beta chains from one sample sequenced in a study of T cell responses to AZD1222 COVID-19 vaccine. Sequenced by immunoSEQ multiplex PCR; TCRdb stores in-frame clones only, minus some. This sample has more than 65,000 clones, with 60% to 80% found just once. The material sequenced was peripheral blood, taken on day 0 of AZD1222 vaccination. The receptors originated from an adult in good health.

The chain uses TRBV5-1 and TRBJ2-5; a weak D match, TRBD1 (6 bases). CDR1 and CDR2 from the germline V gene are SGHRS and YFSETQ. The germline V and J ends were trimmed by 1 base and 5 bases, with 12 bases remaining between them. The length of the CDR3 is 14 residues. For the CDR3, the DNA is TGCGCCAGCAGCTTGAACTCAGGGGTTGAGACCCAGTACTTC. Translation gives CASSLNSGVETQYF.

This CDR3 reads CASSLRGFNEQFF. DNA of the CDR3: TGTGCCAGCAGCTTGCGGGGGTTCAATGAGCAGTTCTTC. The V gene is TRBV5-4, the J gene TRBJ2-1; maybe TRBD2 (6 bases). The CDR3 is 13 amino acids. Germline CDR1 reads SGHNT; CDR2 reads YYREEE (reference sequence). Trimming cost V 1 base and J 6 bases, with 8 bases left between them.

A single count supports this clone. This rearrangement joins TRBV10-1 to TRBJ1-1; 7 bases align to TRBD1. CDR1 WNHNN and CDR2 SYGVQD come from the germline V gene (reference sequence). The CDR3 totals 13 residues. Trimming took 6 bases from V and 3 from J; bases not matched to a gene: 4. The CDR3 region is CASRTGLDTEAFF. The CDR3, as DNA: TGCGCCAGCAGGACAGGGTTGGACACTGAAGCTTTCTTT.

The CDR3 here is CASSHPSGENSYEQYF. DNA for the CDR3: TGTGCCAGCAGCCATCCTAGCGGGGAAAACTCCTACGAGCAGTACTTC. This chain links TRBV7-2 with TRBJ2-7; 9 bases are a match to TRBD2. V lost 5 bases, J lost 0 bases, and 8 bases stayed unmatched. Germline V CDR1 and CDR2: SGHTA, FQGNSA. The CDR3 sequence is 16 residues long.

Many counts were recorded for this clone. Other DNA variants within this sample encode the same CDR3. V usage is TRBV10-3 and J usage is TRBJ1-1; D remains ambiguous. Trimming took 6 bases from V and 5 from J, leaving 10 bases between them. In germline, CDR1 is ENHRY, CDR2 SYGVKD. This CDR3 region has 12 residues. The CDR3 nucleotides are TGTGCCATCAGCGTGGGGATTACTGAAGCTTTCTTT. Its translation is CAISVGITEAFF.

This chain joins TRBV7-2 and TRBJ2-1; 7 bases fit TRBD2. The junction had 8 bases not matched to a gene; V was cut back by 5 bases and J by 7 bases. Germline-derived CDR1 and CDR2 are SGHTA and FQGNSA. The CDR3 covers 14 residues. The CDR3 reads CASSPFVGGNEQFF. CDR3 coding DNA: TGTGCCAGCAGCCCATTTGTCGGGGGGAATGAGCAGTTCTTC.

This chain uses TRBV27 with TRBJ2-1; TRBD1 agrees at 8 bases. This CDR3 has 14 residues. CDR1 is MNHEY, CDR2 SMNVEV, per germline (reference sequence). V lost 6 bases and J lost 14; bases outside the gene matches: 15. The CDR3 DNA sequence: TGTGCCAGCAGCCCTAGGGACAGGACGAGTCTGGAGTTCTTC. Translating gives CASSPRDRTSLEFF.

The chain links TRBV20-1 to TRBJ2-7; D perhaps matches TRBD2 (6 bases). V dropped 3 bases and J dropped 3 bases, with 12 bases sitting between them. Per the germline V gene, CDR1 is DFQATT and CDR2 is SNEGSKA (reference sequence). This CDR3 comprises 13 residues. Written as DNA, the CDR3 is TGCAGTGCTAGTCGTAGCGGACTCTACGAGCAGTACTTC. Residues: CSASRSGLYEQYF.

This clone was counted ten times or more. J is TRBJ1-5 and V is TRBV30; no clear D. CDR1 is GTSNPN, CDR2 SVGIG, per germline (reference sequence). V was pared by 0 bases and J by 7 bases, with 13 bases between. CDR3 length: 14 residues. CDR3 amino acids: CAWSVGSTDQPQHF. The DNA for the CDR3 is TGTGCCTGGAGTGTCGGGTCGACCGACCAGCCCCAGCATTTT.

The chain links TRBV7-9 to TRBJ2-3; 9 positions agree with TRBD2. CDR3 size: 14 residues. The germline V gene encodes CDR1 SEHNR and CDR2 FQNEAQ (reference sequence). J was trimmed by 2 bases and V by 5 bases; bases with no gene match: 2. CDR3: CASSRTSDTDTQYF. The CDR3 DNA is TGTGCCAGCAGCCGGACTAGCGACACAGATACGCAGTATTTT. Filled out from reference TRBV7-9 and TRBJ2-3, the complete variable domain reads DTGVSQNPRHKITKRGQNVTFRCDPISEHNRLYWYRQTLGQGPEFLTYFQNEAQLEKSRLLSDRFSAERPKGSFSTLEIQRTEQGDSAMYLCASSRTSDTDTQYFGPGTRLTVL.

The V call is TRBV7-2, the J call TRBJ1-5; D is possibly TRBD1 (5 bases). CDR3 size: 14 residues. Trimming removed 1 base from V and 7 bases from J, with 11 bases in between. The germline V gene encodes CDR1 SGHTA and CDR2 FQGNSA. The CDR3 DNA follows: TGTGCCAGCAGCTTAGGTGGGGGTTCGCAGCCCCAGCATTTT. Translating gives CASSLGGGSQPQHF. Based on the CDR3 plus reference TRBV7-2 and TRBJ1-5, the full variable domain is GAGVSQSPSNKVTEKGKDVELRCDPISGHTALYWYRQSLGQGLEFLIYFQGNSAPDKSGLPSDRFSAERTGGSVSTLTIQRTQQEDSAVYLCASSLGGGSQPQHFGDGTRLSIL.

The chain links TRBV5-8 to TRBJ1-5; 10 bases are a match to TRBD1. V dropped 7 bases and J dropped 5; count of bases not matched to a gene: 9. The CDR3 is 15 amino acids. Germline CDR1 SGHTS, CDR2 YDEGEE. The CDR3 sequence is CASQDRGIFYQPQHF. The DNA for the CDR3 is TGTGCCAGCCAGGACAGGGGGATTTTTTATCAGCCCCAGCATTTT.

The CDR3 bases are TGTGCCAGCAGCCATGACGGTCCTTCCTACAATGAGCAGTTCTTC. This sequence encodes CASSHDGPSYNEQFF. This chain joins TRBV9 and TRBJ2-1; D gene uncertain. The germline V gene has CDR1 SGDLS and CDR2 YYNGEE. Trimming removed 4 bases at V and 1 base at J, with 12 bases between. CDR3 length equals 15 residues.

V is TRBV30 and J is TRBJ2-7, with 10 bases aligning to TRBD2. The V gene's germline CDR1 is GTSNPN and CDR2 SVGIG (reference sequence). V gave up 2 bases and J gave up 9 bases; unmatched junction bases: 7. This CDR3 spans 13 amino acids. The CDR3: CAWSQAGGPMQYF. For the CDR3, the DNA is TGTGCCTGGAGTCAAGCGGGAGGGCCGATGCAGTACTTC.

The chain joins TRBV9 to TRBJ2-3; D is unresolved. From germline, CDR1 is SGDLS and CDR2 YYNGEE. V was clipped by 1 base and J by 3 bases, with 9 bases between them. This CDR3 spans 14 amino acids. The CDR3, as DNA: TGTGCCAGCAGCGTATCCCAGTGGACAGATACGCAGTATTTT. It encodes CASSVSQWTDTQYF.

This chain connects TRBV18 to TRBJ1-1, with 9 bases aligning to TRBD1. Unmatched junction bases numbered 3, after V lost 3 bases and J lost 1 base. The CDR3 has 15 amino acids. Germline CDR1 reads KGHSH; CDR2 reads LQKENI. The CDR3 here is CASSPRTGANTEAFF. CDR3 nucleotide sequence: TGTGCCAGCTCACCCCGGACAGGGGCGAACACTGAAGCTTTCTTT.

This clone was seen only a few times. The chain carries TRBV28 and TRBJ2-6; 8 bases are a match to TRBD1. V lost 6 bases, J lost 2 bases, and 3 bases stayed unmatched. The CDR3 is 15 residues long. Germline CDR1 MDHEN, CDR2 SYDVKM. CDR3 sequence reads: CASSTRGPGANVLTF. CDR3 DNA sequence: TGTGCCAGCAGCACCAGGGGGCCTGGGGCCAACGTCCTGACTTTC.

The rearrangement joins TRBV2 to TRBJ2-2; D is undetermined. CDR3 size: 13 residues. Per germline, CDR1 SNHLY and CDR2 FYNNEI. V lost 6 bases to trimming and J lost 0 bases, with 5 bases between them. CDR3 amino acids: CASRTANTGELFF. The CDR3 nucleotides read TGTGCCAGCAGGACTGCGAACACCGGGGAGCTGTTTTTT. The whole variable domain, remainder taken from reference TRBV2 and TRBJ2-2, is EPEVTQTPSHQVTQMGQEVILRCVPISNHLYFYWYRQILGQKVEFLVSFYNNEISEKSEIFDDQFSVERPDGSNFTLKIRSTKLEDSAMYFCASRTANTGELFFGEGSRLTVL.

In this sample, this clone turned up a few times. CDR3 coding DNA: TGTGCCAGCAGCCAAGATCTGGGAGGGGAGCAGTACTTC. As protein: CASSQDLGGEQYF. The chain uses TRBV14 and TRBJ2-7; TRBD2 matches at 7 bases. V was clipped by 0 bases and J by 7 bases; unmatched bases: 3. Germline CDR1 reads SGHDN; CDR2 reads FVKESK. The CDR3 has 13 residues. Together with reference TRBV14 and TRBJ2-7, the CDR3 gives the full variable domain: EAGVTQFPSHSVIEKGQTVTLRCDPISGHDNLYWYRRVMGKEIKFLLHFVKESKQDESGMPNNRFLAERTGGTYSTLKVQPAELEDSGVYFCASSQDLGGEQYFGPGTRLTVT.

The CDR3 DNA reads TGTGCCAGCAGTGACTCAGCAGATACGCAGTATTTT. It codes for CASSDSADTQYF. This chain uses TRBV6-4 with TRBJ2-3; D is undetermined. CDR3 length: 12 amino acids. In germline, CDR1 is MRHNA, CDR2 SNTAGT. V lost 0 bases and J 4 bases, leaving 2 bases between the germline ends.

This clone was observed a handful of times. The V call is TRBV12-5, the J call TRBJ2-7; 7 bases agree with TRBD1. V lost 1 base and J lost 0; bases outside the gene matches: 3. The CDR3 contains 15 residues. Germline lookup yields CDR1 LGHNT and CDR2 FRNRAP. CDR3 amino acids: CASGLANRGSYEQYF. In nucleotides, the CDR3 is TGTGCTAGTGGTTTGGCCAACAGGGGCTCCTACGAGCAGTACTTC. Filled out from reference TRBV12-5 and TRBJ2-7, the complete variable domain reads DARVTQTPRHKVTEMGQEVTMRCQPILGHNTVFWYRQTMMQGLELLAYFRNRAPLDDSGMPKDRFSAEMPDATLATLKIQPSEPRDSAVYFCASGLANRGSYEQYFGPGTRLTVT.

This clone was seen just once. The chain links TRBV6-6 to TRBJ2-3; D is unresolved. CDR1 and CDR2 from the germline V gene are MNHNY and SVGAGI (reference sequence). CDR3 length: 14 residues. Deletions cut 2 bases from V and 8 bases from J, with 14 bases between. In DNA form, the CDR3 reads TGTGCCAGCAGTTACGGCTTTGGGCTCGGTACGCAGTATTTT. It is translated as CASSYGFGLGTQYF.

The genes are TRBV29-1 and TRBJ1-5, with a possible D match to TRBD1 (6 bases). Germline values: CDR1 SQVTM, CDR2 ANQGSEA. Trimming took 5 bases from V and 7 from J, leaving 18 bases between them. The CDR3 runs to 14 residues. CDR3 DNA sequence: TGCAGCGTTACGGTAGGGGGGAATCGGCAGCCCCAGCATTTT. Its protein product is CSVTVGGNRQPQHF.